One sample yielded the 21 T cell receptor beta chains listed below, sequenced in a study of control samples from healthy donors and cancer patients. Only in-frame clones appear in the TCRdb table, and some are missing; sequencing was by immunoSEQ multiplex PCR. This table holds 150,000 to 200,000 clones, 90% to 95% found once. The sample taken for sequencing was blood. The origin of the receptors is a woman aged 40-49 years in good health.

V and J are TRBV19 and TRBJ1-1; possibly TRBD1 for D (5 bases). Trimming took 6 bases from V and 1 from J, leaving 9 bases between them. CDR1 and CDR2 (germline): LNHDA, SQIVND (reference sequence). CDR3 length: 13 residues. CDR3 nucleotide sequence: TGTGCCAGTAGGTATACAGGGAACACTGAAGCTTTCTTT. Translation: CASRYTGNTEAFF.

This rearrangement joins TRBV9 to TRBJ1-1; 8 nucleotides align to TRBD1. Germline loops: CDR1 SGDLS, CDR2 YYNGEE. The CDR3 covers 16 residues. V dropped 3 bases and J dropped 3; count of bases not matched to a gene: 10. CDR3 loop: CASSASRQGLYTEAFF. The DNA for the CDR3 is TGTGCCAGCAGCGCCTCGAGACAGGGGCTTTACACTGAAGCTTTCTTT.

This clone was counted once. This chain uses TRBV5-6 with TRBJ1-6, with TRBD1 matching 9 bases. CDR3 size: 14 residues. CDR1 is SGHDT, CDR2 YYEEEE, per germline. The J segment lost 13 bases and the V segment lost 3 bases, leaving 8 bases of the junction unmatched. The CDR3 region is CASSYNRGRTPLHF. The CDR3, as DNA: TGTGCCAGCAGCTATAACAGGGGGCGAACGCCCCTCCACTTT. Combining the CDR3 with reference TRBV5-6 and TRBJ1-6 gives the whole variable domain DAGVTQSPTHLIKTRGQQVTLRCSPKSGHDTVSWYQQALGQGPQFIFQYYEEEERQRGNFPDRFSGHQFPNYSSELNVNALLLGDSALYLCASSYNRGRTPLHFGNGTRLTVT.

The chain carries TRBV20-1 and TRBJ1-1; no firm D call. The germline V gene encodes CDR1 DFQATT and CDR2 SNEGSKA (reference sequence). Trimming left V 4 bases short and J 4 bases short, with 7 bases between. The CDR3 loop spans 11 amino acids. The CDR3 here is CSAIRGTEAFF. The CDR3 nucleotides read TGCAGTGCTATCCGGGGCACTGAAGCTTTCTTT.

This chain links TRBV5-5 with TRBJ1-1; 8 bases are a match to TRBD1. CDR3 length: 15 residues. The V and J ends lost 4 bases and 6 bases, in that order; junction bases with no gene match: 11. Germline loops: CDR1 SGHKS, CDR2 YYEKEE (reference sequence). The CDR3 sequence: CASSHPQGARSEAFF. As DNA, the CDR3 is TGTGCCAGCAGCCATCCGCAGGGGGCCCGATCTGAAGCTTTCTTT. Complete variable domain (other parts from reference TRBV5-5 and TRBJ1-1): DAGVTQSPTHLIKTRGQQVTLRCSPISGHKSVSWYQQVLGQGPQFIFQYYEKEERGRGNFPDRFSARQFPNYSSELNVNALLLGDSALYLCASSHPQGARSEAFFGQGTRLTVV.

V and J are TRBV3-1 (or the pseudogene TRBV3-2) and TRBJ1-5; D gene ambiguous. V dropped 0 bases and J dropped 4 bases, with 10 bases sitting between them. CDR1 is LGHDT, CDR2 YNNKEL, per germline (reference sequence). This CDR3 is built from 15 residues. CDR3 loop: CASSQDRSRNQPQHF. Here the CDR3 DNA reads TGTGCCAGCAGCCAAGACAGATCTCGAAATCAGCCCCAGCATTTT.

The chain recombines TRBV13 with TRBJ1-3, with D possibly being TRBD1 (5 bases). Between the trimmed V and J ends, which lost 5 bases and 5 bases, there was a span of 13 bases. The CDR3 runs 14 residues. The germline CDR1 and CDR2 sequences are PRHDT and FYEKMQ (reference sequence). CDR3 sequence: CASSRGQRRNTIYF. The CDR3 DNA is TGTGCCAGCAGCAGAGGACAACGACGAAACACCATATATTTT.

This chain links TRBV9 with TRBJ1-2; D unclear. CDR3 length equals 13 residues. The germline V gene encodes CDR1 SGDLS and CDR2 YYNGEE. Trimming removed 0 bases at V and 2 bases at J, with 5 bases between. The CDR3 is CASSVDSNYGYTF. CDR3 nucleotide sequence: TGTGCCAGCAGCGTAGACAGCAACTATGGCTACACCTTC.

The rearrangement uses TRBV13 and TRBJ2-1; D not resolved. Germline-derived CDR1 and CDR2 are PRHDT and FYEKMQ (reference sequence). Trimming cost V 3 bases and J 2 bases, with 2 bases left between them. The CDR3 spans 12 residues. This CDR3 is CASSFPYNEQFF. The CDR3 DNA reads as TGTGCCAGCAGCTTCCCCTACAATGAGCAGTTCTTC.

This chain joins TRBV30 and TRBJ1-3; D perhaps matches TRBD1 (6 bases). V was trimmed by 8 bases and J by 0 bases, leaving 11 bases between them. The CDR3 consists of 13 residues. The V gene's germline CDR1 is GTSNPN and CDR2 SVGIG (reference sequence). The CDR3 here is CATTGISGNTIYF. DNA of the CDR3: TGTGCCACTACAGGGATCTCTGGAAACACCATATATTTT. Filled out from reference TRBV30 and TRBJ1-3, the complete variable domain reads SQTIHQWPATLVQPVGSPLSLECTVEGTSNPNLYWYRQAAGRGLQLLFYSVGIGQISSEVPQNLSASRPQDRQFILSSKKLLLSDSGFYLCATTGISGNTIYFGEGSWLTVV.

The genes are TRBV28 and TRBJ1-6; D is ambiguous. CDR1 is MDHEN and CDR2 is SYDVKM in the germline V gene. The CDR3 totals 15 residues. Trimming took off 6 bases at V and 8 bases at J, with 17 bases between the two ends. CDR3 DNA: TGTGCCAGCAGATGGGAGGGTACGGCCTATTCACCCCTCCACTTT. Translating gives CASRWEGTAYSPLHF.

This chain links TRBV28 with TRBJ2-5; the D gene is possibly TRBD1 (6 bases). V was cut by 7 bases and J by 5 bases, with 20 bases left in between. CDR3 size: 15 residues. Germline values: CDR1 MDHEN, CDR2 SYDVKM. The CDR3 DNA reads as TGTGCCAGCACCTTGATCGGCAGGGGAACCGAGACCCAGTACTTC. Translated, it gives CASTLIGRGTETQYF.

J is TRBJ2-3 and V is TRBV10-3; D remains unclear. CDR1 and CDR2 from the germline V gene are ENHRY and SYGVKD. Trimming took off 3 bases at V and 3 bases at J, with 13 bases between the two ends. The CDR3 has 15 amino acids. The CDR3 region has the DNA TGTGCCATCAGTGACCTGGGGATGAGAACAGATACGCAGTATTTT. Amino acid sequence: CAISDLGMRTDTQYF.

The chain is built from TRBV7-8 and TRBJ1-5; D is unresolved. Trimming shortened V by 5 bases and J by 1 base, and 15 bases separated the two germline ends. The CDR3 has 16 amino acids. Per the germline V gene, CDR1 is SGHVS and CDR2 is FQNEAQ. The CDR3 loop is CASSPVGPGSNQPQHF. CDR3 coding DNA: TGTGCCAGCAGCCCTGTTGGGCCGGGGAGCAATCAGCCCCAGCATTTT.

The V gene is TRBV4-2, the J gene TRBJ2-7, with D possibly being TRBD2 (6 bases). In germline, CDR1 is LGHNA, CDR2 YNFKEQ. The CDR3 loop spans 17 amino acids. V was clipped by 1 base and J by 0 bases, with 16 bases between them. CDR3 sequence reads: CASSQGSLAISSYEQYF. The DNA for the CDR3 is TGTGCCAGCAGCCAAGGTTCACTAGCCATAAGCTCCTACGAGCAGTACTTC.

This CDR3 reads CASSLSAGLNEKLFF. For the CDR3, the DNA is TGTGCCAGCAGCTTATCGGCAGGGCTTAATGAAAAACTGTTTTTT. The chain links TRBV7-7 to TRBJ1-4; D is perhaps TRBD1 (5 bases). This CDR3 is 15 amino acids long. The germline gives CDR1 SSHAT, CDR2 FNYEAQ (reference sequence). V was trimmed by 2 bases and J by 4 bases, leaving 11 bases between them.

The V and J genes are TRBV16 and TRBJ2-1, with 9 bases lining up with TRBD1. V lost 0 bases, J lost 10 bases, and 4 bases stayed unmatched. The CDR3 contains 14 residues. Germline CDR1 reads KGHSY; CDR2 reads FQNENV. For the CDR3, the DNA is TGTGCCAGCAGCCAATCGGGGACAGGGAACGAGCAGTTCTTC. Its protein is CASSQSGTGNEQFF.

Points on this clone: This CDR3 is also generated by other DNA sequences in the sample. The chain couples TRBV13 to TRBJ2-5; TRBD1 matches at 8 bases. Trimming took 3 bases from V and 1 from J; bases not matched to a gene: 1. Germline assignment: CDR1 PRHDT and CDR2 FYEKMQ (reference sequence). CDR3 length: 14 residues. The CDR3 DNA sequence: TGTGCCAGCAGCTTGGGGACAGGCCAAGAGACCCAGTACTTC. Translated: CASSLGTGQETQYF.

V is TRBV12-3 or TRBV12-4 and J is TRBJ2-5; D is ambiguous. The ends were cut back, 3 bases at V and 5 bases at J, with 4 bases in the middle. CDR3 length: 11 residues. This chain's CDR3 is CASSLVETQYF. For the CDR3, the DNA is TGTGCCAGCAGTTTGGTGGAGACCCAGTACTTC.

CDR3 DNA: TGTGCCATCAGGCCGACAGTAAATTCCTACAATGAGCAGTTCTTC. Translating gives CAIRPTVNSYNEQFF. This chain links TRBV10-3 with TRBJ2-1; maybe TRBD1 (5 bases). CDR1 and CDR2 (germline): ENHRY, SYGVKD. V dropped 6 bases and J dropped 1 base, with 13 bases sitting between them. This CDR3 comprises 15 residues.

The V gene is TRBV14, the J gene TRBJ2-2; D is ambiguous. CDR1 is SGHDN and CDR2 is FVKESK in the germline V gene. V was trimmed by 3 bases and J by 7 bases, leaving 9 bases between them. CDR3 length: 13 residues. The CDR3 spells CASSQSRIGELFF. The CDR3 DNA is TGTGCCAGCAGCCAGAGTAGGATCGGGGAGCTGTTTTTT. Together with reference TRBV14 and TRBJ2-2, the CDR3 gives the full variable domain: EAGVTQFPSHSVIEKGQTVTLRCDPISGHDNLYWYRRVMGKEIKFLLHFVKESKQDESGMPNNRFLAERTGGTYSTLKVQPAELEDSGVYFCASSQSRIGELFFGEGSRLTVL.